This T cell receptor beta chain was captured by sequencing in a study of CD8 T cells in ankylosing spondylitis. The CDR3 sequence is 14 residues long. The V gene's germline CDR1 is SGHAT and CDR2 FQNNGV. Trimming stripped 7 bases from V and 0 bases from J, with 13 bases between. Each CDR3 protein gets one entry after TCRdb re-called the 5' RACE reads with MiXCR. The sample carries nearly 250,000 distinct CDR3 sequences, around 32% recorded once. The chain recombines TRBV11-2 with TRBJ2-7; no reliable D call. The sequencing input was blood, either unsorted or a sorted T cell fraction (not recorded which). The receptor was isolated from a male donor with ankylosing spondylitis or in good health (not recorded which). The CDR3 nucleotides are TGTGCCAGCACTAAGGCGGTGGCCTCCTACGAGCAGTACTTC. This sequence encodes CASTKAVASYEQYF.